A single sample is the source of the 16 T cell receptor beta chains below, sequenced in a study of blood T cell repertoires in COVID-19 (dated by TCRdb to about 2020). Libraries were constructed by the immunoSEQ multiplex PCR assay. In its TCRdb copy, this immuneACCESS table keeps in-frame sequences only and misses some clones. Where compared with another copy, unresolved V genes explain less than half of these, and the others have no known cause. For this sample there are under 150,000 clones; around four fifths appear just once. Approximately 2.1% of the sample is taken by the ten largest. The sequenced sample was peripheral blood. The receptors were gathered from a man aged 25-45 years with acute or convalescent COVID-19.

The chain combines TRBV13 with TRBJ2-1; 7 bases are shared with TRBD2. Per germline, CDR1 PRHDT and CDR2 FYEKMQ (reference sequence). The CDR3 consists of 16 residues. The V segment lost 2 bases and the J segment 7 bases; nucleotides outside the gene matches: 11. Here the CDR3 DNA reads TGTGCCAGCAGCTTATTCGGAGCGGGAACAAGGAATGAGCAGTTCTTC. Amino acids: CASSLFGAGTRNEQFF.

The chain joins TRBV15 to TRBJ2-6, with 9 bases identical to TRBD2. Germline V gene sequence: CDR1 LNHNV, CDR2 YYDKDF (reference sequence). The CDR3 consists of 15 residues. Trimming took 5 bases from V and 6 from J; bases not matched to a gene: 5. CDR3 in amino acids: CATSGLASLANVLTF. Written as DNA, the CDR3 is TGTGCCACCAGCGGACTAGCGTCCTTGGCCAACGTCCTGACTTTC. The full variable domain, its missing parts supplied by reference TRBV15 and TRBJ2-6, is DAMVIQNPRYQVTQFGKPVTLSCSQTLNHNVMYWYQQKSSQAPKLLFHYYDKDFNNEADTPDNFQSRRPNTSFCFLDIRSPGLGDTAMYLCATSGLASLANVLTFGAGSRLTVL.

This chain connects TRBV5-1 to TRBJ2-2, with 7 bases identical to TRBD1. This CDR3 is 15 amino acids long. Trimming removed 3 bases from V and 6 bases from J; junction bases left unmatched: 8. Germline V gives CDR1 SGHRS, CDR2 YFSETQ. The CDR3 reads CASSSDPGQPGELFF. The CDR3 DNA is TGCGCCAGCAGCTCCGACCCGGGACAGCCCGGGGAGCTGTTTTTT.

The chain joins TRBV7-8 to TRBJ2-5, with TRBD2 matching 7 bases. J lost 2 bases, V lost 1 base, and 4 bases had no gene match. Germline V gene data show CDR1 as SGHVS and CDR2 as FQNEAQ. CDR3 length equals 15 residues. The CDR3 DNA reads TGTGCCAGCAGCTTAGTGCGGGGGTTACAAGAGACCCAGTACTTC. Its translation: CASSLVRGLQETQYF.

The genes are TRBV18 and TRBJ2-7; D unclear. The CDR3 has 15 residues. CDR1 KGHSH and CDR2 LQKENI come from the germline V gene. Trimming removed 0 bases at V and 2 bases at J, with 11 bases between. This CDR3 reads CASSPPESDAYEQYF. In nucleotides, the CDR3 is TGTGCCAGCTCACCACCCGAGAGCGATGCCTACGAGCAGTACTTC.

The rearrangement uses TRBV9 and TRBJ2-3; the match to TRBD2 covers 9 bases. Germline V lookup: CDR1 SGDLS, CDR2 YYNGEE. The CDR3 extends over 18 amino acids. The V gene end was trimmed by 0 bases and the J gene end by 0 bases; junction bases not matched to a gene: 8. In DNA form, the CDR3 reads TGTGCCAGCAGCGTAGAATCGGGGCTAGCGGGGAGCACAGATACGCAGTATTTT. Translated: CASSVESGLAGSTDTQYF.

This clone occurred once. The chain couples TRBV7-8 to TRBJ1-2; tentative D call: TRBD1 (5 bases). CDR1 and CDR2 from the germline V gene are SGHVS and FQNEAQ. Deletions cut 0 bases from V and 4 bases from J, with 9 bases between. CDR3 length equals 14 residues. This CDR3 is CASSLAAGTYGYTF. The CDR3 coding sequence is TGTGCCAGCAGCTTAGCGGCGGGGACCTATGGCTACACCTTC.

There are a few counts of this clone. The chain recombines TRBV2 with TRBJ1-2, with D unclear. The CDR3 consists of 12 residues. V was trimmed by 1 base and J by 7 bases, leaving 7 bases between them. The germline gives CDR1 SNHLY, CDR2 FYNNEI. Written as DNA, the CDR3 is TGTGCCAGCAGTGAAGGGTCGAGTGGCTACACCTTC. It yields the protein CASSEGSSGYTF.

This clone was seen at least ten times. The CDR3 DNA is TGTGCCAGCAGTTTGATGGACAGGGGGCACGTGAATGGCTACACCTTC. It specifies CASSLMDRGHVNGYTF. This chain joins TRBV9 and TRBJ1-2; 11 nucleotides line up with TRBD1. CDR3 length equals 16 residues. V was clipped by 5 bases and J by 6 bases; unmatched bases: 12. Looked up from germline, CDR1 is SGDLS and CDR2 is YYNGEE.

This clone was picked up one time. The rearrangement joins TRBV10-3 to TRBJ1-2, with D maybe TRBD1 (6 bases). CDR3 size: 12 residues. CDR1 is ENHRY, CDR2 SYGVKD, per germline. V lost 7 bases and J 4 bases, leaving 10 bases between the germline ends. CDR3 protein: CAITGTTYGYTF. Written as DNA, the CDR3 is TGTGCCATCACCGGGACAACCTATGGCTACACCTTC.

The chain recombines TRBV2 with TRBJ2-7; no reliable D call. CDR3 length equals 14 residues. V dropped 2 bases and J dropped 3 bases, with 11 bases sitting between them. CDR1 is SNHLY and CDR2 is FYNNEI in the germline V gene. The DNA for the CDR3 is TGTGCCAGCAGTGAAAGGCGGTTGGACTACGAGCAGTACGTC. This codes for CASSERRLDYEQYV.

The genes are TRBV6-4 and TRBJ1-5, with D possibly TRBD1 on 5 matching bases. Germline V gives CDR1 MRHNA, CDR2 SNTAGT. CDR3 length equals 11 residues. Trimming removed 5 bases at V and 6 bases at J, with 5 bases between. The CDR3 spells CASSRGQPQHF. The CDR3 nucleotides are TGTGCCAGCAGTAGGGGTCAGCCCCAGCATTTT.

This clone has only a few counts. The chain is built from TRBV7-2 and TRBJ2-1; D not resolved. V lost 4 bases, J lost 0 bases, and 13 bases lay in between. CDR1 is SGHTA and CDR2 is FQGNSA in the germline V gene. This CDR3 has 16 residues. The CDR3 DNA reads as TGTGCCAGCAGCTCCCTAAGTTCTAGCTCCTACAATGAGCAGTTCTTC. It encodes CASSSLSSSSYNEQFF.

V is TRBV6-5 and J is TRBJ2-7; 7 nucleotides line up with TRBD1. The J segment lost 3 bases and the V segment lost 9 bases, leaving 8 bases of the junction unmatched. The CDR3 spans 13 residues. Germline lookup yields CDR1 MNHEY and CDR2 SVGAGI. The chain's CDR3 is CASIGQAYYEQYF. DNA of the CDR3: TGTGCCAGTATCGGACAGGCCTACTACGAGCAGTACTTC.

This rearrangement joins TRBV25-1 to TRBJ1-1; TRBD1 is a possible D gene (5 bases). Trimming cost V 5 bases and J 3 bases, with 19 bases left between them. The CDR3 extends over 16 amino acids. CDR1 and CDR2 from the germline V gene are MGHDK and SYGVNS. The CDR3 DNA is TGTGCCAGCAGTCTTGGGGGGTTAGGCACGGACACTGAAGCTTTCTTT. Translating it yields CASSLGGLGTDTEAFF.

The genes are TRBV5-1 and TRBJ2-1; D not resolved. CDR1 is SGHRS, CDR2 YFSETQ, per germline. Deletions cut 1 base from V and 3 bases from J, with 14 bases between. This CDR3 has 16 residues. Written as DNA, the CDR3 is TGCGCCAGCAGCTTGAATCCCCGTCTAGGCTACAATGAGCAGTTCTTC. Protein product: CASSLNPRLGYNEQFF.